What follows describes a single TCR beta chain. Its antigen is still unknown. Generated by immunoSEQ multiplex PCR, the TCRdb table keeps only in-frame clones and is missing some. The sample yields about 17,000 clones, 90% to 95% seen once. Germline V gene sequence: CDR1 LNHNV, CDR2 YYDKDF (reference sequence). V lost 0 bases and J 1 base, leaving 4 bases between the germline ends. This CDR3 is built from 15 residues. The data stem from a study of chemoradiotherapy in HPV16-positive cancers. Study findings and constraints: Candidate HPV-specific clones and E7-related TCR motifs grew in tumor during treatment.

Samples were taken several times over chemoradiotherapy. The sequenced sample was blood, obtained from a patient who underwent chemoradiotherapy. This TCR came from a human donor with HPV-associated anogenital cancer. The V gene is TRBV15, the J gene TRBJ2-6; D is ambiguous. DNA for the CDR3: TGTGCCACCAGCAGAGACGGGTCTGGGGCCAACGTCCTGACTTTC. It is translated as CATSRDGSGANVLTF. Looking up the rest from reference TRBV15 and TRBJ2-6 gives the full variable domain: DAMVIQNPRYQVTQFGKPVTLSCSQTLNHNVMYWYQQKSSQAPKLLFHYYDKDFNNEADTPDNFQSRRPNTSFCFLDIRSPGLGDTAMYLCATSRDGSGANVLTFGAGSRLTVL.